The 16 T cell receptor beta chains given below trace back to one sample, sequenced in a study of T-cell memory formation after mild COVID-19. TCRdb fed the 5' RACE reads into MiXCR, producing one record per CDR3 protein. The sample includes 400,000 to 550,000 distinct CDR3 sequences, nearly 25% of them seen just once. Input material: PBMCs or a T cell subset sorted from them (not recorded which). The receptors were sampled from an adult woman who had mild COVID-19 (a few samples of this study predate the infection). Cell type and time point are not known.

There are a few counts of this clonotype. The chain carries TRBV12-3 or TRBV12-4 and TRBJ2-1; D not certain. The CDR3 totals 15 residues. Trimming shortened V by 6 bases and J by 8 bases, and 20 bases separated the two germline ends. The CDR3 DNA follows: TGTGCCAGCAGCTCGGAGATGGCTACCAACTATGAGCAGTTCTTC. Encoded protein: CASSSEMATNYEQFF.

This rearrangement joins TRBV11-2 to TRBJ2-5; D perhaps matches TRBD2 (6 bases). Looked up from germline, CDR1 is SGHAT and CDR2 is FQNNGV. This CDR3 is built from 15 residues. With 1 base removed from V and 4 bases from J, the gap between germline ends came to 13 bases. The chain's CDR3 is CASSLAPVLAETQYF. The CDR3, as DNA: TGTGCCAGCAGCTTAGCCCCGGTACTAGCAGAGACCCAGTACTTC.

In its sample, this clonotype was seen many times. This rearrangement joins TRBV6-5 to TRBJ2-1; 7 nucleotides agree with TRBD1. The CDR3 contains 15 residues. J gave up 0 bases and V 6 bases, and 5 bases lay outside the gene matches. Germline V CDR1 and CDR2: MNHEY, SVGAGI. Here the CDR3 DNA reads TGTGCCAGCAGAGCAGGGGGTAGCTCCTACAATGAGCAGTTCTTC. Translating it yields CASRAGGSSYNEQFF.

The CDR3 protein is CASSQDHTLAGALNTGELFF. CDR3 sequence (DNA): TGCGCCAGCAGCCAAGATCATACACTAGCGGGAGCCCTAAACACCGGGGAGCTGTTTTTT. V and J are TRBV4-3 and TRBJ2-2, with 11 bases identical to TRBD2. Germline trimming cut 0 bases from V and 2 bases from J; bases unmatched to any gene: 11. The CDR3 is made up of 20 amino acids. CDR1 and CDR2 (germline): LGHNA, YSLEER.

This clonotype has more than one count but fewer than ten. This rearrangement joins TRBV6-2 or TRBV6-3 to TRBJ1-3; D is unclear. CDR3 size: 15 residues. V lost 0 bases and J lost 1, with 7 bases in between. Germline CDR1 and CDR2: MNHEY and SVGEGT. CDR3 sequence: CASSYSGSSGNTIYF. In DNA form, the CDR3 reads TGTGCCAGCAGTTACTCAGGGTCGTCTGGAAACACCATATATTTT.

The V call is TRBV28, the J call TRBJ2-7; the D gene is possibly TRBD2 (7 bases). The V gene's germline CDR1 is MDHEN and CDR2 SYDVKM. Deletions cut 7 bases from V and 4 bases from J, with 17 bases between. The CDR3 loop spans 14 amino acids. The DNA for the CDR3 is TGTGCCAGCACGATGGGAGGGACACCTTACGAGCAGTACGTC. Protein sequence: CASTMGGTPYEQYV.

V gene TRBV29-1 combines with J gene TRBJ2-5; D perhaps matches TRBD1 (5 bases). Trimming removed 4 bases at V and 1 base at J, with 13 bases between. CDR3 size: 14 residues. The germline V gene has CDR1 SQVTM and CDR2 ANQGSEA. CDR3 in amino acids: CSVALQVSQETQYF. DNA for the CDR3: TGCAGCGTTGCATTACAGGTCAGCCAAGAGACCCAGTACTTC.

The chain carries TRBV14 and TRBJ2-4; 9 bases map to TRBD1. The trim removed 1 base at V and 5 bases at J, leaving 6 bases unmatched. CDR3 size: 16 residues. Germline-derived CDR1 and CDR2 are SGHDN and FVKESK. The CDR3 DNA reads TGTGCCAGCAGCCAAGGGGCGTGGGACAGGGAAAACATTCAGTACTTC. Translating it yields CASSQGAWDRENIQYF. The full variable domain, rest sourced from reference TRBV14 and TRBJ2-4, is EAGVTQFPSHSVIEKGQTVTLRCDPISGHDNLYWYRRVMGKEIKFLLHFVKESKQDESGMPNNRFLAERTGGTYSTLKVQPAELEDSGVYFCASSQGAWDRENIQYFGAGTRLSVL.

In its sample, this clonotype was seen a few times. The chain has TRBV10-3 and TRBJ2-7, with D perhaps TRBD1 (5 bases). Germline loops: CDR1 ENHRY, CDR2 SYGVKD. The germline V and J ends were trimmed by 5 bases and 5 bases, with 10 bases remaining between them. The CDR3 contains 12 residues. CDR3 DNA sequence: TGTGCCATCAGTAGTCAGGGTGACGAGCAGTACTTC. It translates to CAISSQGDEQYF.

This clonotype was observed a few times. The chain joins TRBV7-8 to TRBJ1-5, with a possible D match to TRBD1 (5 bases). Germline loops: CDR1 SGHVS, CDR2 FQNEAQ. This CDR3 has 12 amino acids. V dropped 4 bases and J dropped 8 bases, with 9 bases sitting between them. The CDR3 DNA is TGTGCCAGCAGCTCGAGAGGGGAGCCCCAGCATTTT. Protein sequence: CASSSRGEPQHF.

V and J are TRBV18 and TRBJ2-5, with D perhaps matching TRBD1 (5 bases). This CDR3 comprises 13 residues. Trimming stripped 3 bases from V and 5 bases from J, with 10 bases between. Germline V lookup: CDR1 KGHSH, CDR2 LQKENI. This CDR3 reads CASSPQGQETQYF. DNA for the CDR3: TGTGCCAGCTCACCGCAGGGTCAGGAGACCCAGTACTTC.

This rearrangement joins TRBV3-1 to TRBJ1-1; D is ambiguous. This CDR3 is 15 amino acids long. The germline V gene encodes CDR1 LGHDT and CDR2 YNNKEL (reference sequence). The V end lost 6 bases, the J end lost 1 base, and 15 bases lay between the germline ends. The CDR3 here is CASSPARTGNTEAFF. DNA of the CDR3: TGTGCCAGCAGTCCTGCCCGGACGGGGAACACTGAAGCTTTCTTT.

The genes are TRBV7-9 and TRBJ1-2; no reliable D call. Trimming removed 5 bases from V and 4 bases from J, with 20 bases in between. This CDR3 comprises 16 residues. Germline values: CDR1 SEHNR, CDR2 FQNEAQ (reference sequence). CDR3 DNA: TGTGCCAGCAGCCACCTGCCGACGGGGATTGGCTATGGCTACACCTTC. This sequence encodes CASSHLPTGIGYGYTF.

The gene calls are TRBV6-2 or TRBV6-3 and TRBJ1-5; 7 bases line up with TRBD1. Per germline, CDR1 MNHEY and CDR2 SVGEGT. The CDR3 is 16 residues long. V was clipped by 6 bases and J by 3 bases; unmatched bases: 11. The CDR3 region is CASRTGPAGYNQPQHF. CDR3 DNA: TGTGCCAGCAGGACAGGGCCCGCCGGATACAATCAGCCCCAGCATTTT.

There are a few counts of this clonotype. The chain carries TRBV20-1 and TRBJ2-7, with D perhaps matching TRBD2 (5 bases). Germline CDR1 DFQATT, CDR2 SNEGSKA (reference sequence). The germline V and J ends were trimmed by 0 bases and 4 bases, with 10 bases remaining between them. The CDR3 consists of 13 residues. The CDR3 DNA reads TGCAGTGCTAGAGAAGCTAGCTTTTACGAGCAGTACTTC. Translating gives CSAREASFYEQYF.

V usage is TRBV30 and J usage is TRBJ2-5, with 12 bases that match TRBD2. Germline CDR1 reads GTSNPN; CDR2 reads SVGIG (reference sequence). J lost 13 bases, V lost 2 bases, and 5 bases had no gene match. The CDR3 is made up of 12 amino acids. CDR3 region: CAWSRASGGAYF. The DNA of the CDR3 is TGTGCCTGGAGTAGGGCTAGCGGGGGGGCGTACTTC. Filled out from reference TRBV30 and TRBJ2-5, the complete variable domain reads SQTIHQWPATLVQPVGSPLSLECTVEGTSNPNLYWYRQAAGRGLQLLFYSVGIGQISSEVPQNLSASRPQDRQFILSSKKLLLSDSGFYLCAWSRASGGAYFGPGTRLLVL.